A selection of T cell receptor beta chains follows, all from one sample in a study of T-cell memory formation after mild COVID-19. TCRdb passed the 5' RACE reads through MiXCR, listing each CDR3 protein once. The table records about 400,000 distinct CDR3 sequences, about a sixth of them present only once. Material: PBMCs or a T cell subset sorted from them (not recorded which). The receptor source for this set is a man in his late teens or twenties who had mild COVID-19 (a few samples of this study predate the infection). Cell type and time point are not known. The CDR3 runs from the conserved cysteine through the conserved F or W. The order of the fields is D gene, V gene, J gene, clone size, CDR3 DNA, CDR3 protein. D genes are given only for firm matches. Clone size appears in some rows only: once, few, many, or a class for an expanded clone.

D gene: NA
V gene: TRBV9
J gene: TRBJ2-5
clone size: many
CDR3 DNA: TGTGCCAGCAGCGTAAACAGCGGAACGGGTGAGACCCAGTACTTC
CDR3 protein: CASSVNSGTGETQYF

D gene: NA
V gene: TRBV7-2
J gene: TRBJ1-2
clone size: few
CDR3 DNA: TGTGCCAGCAGCTTAGACAGGGTGGAGGGTAGCTACACCTTC
CDR3 protein: CASSLDRVEGSYTF

D gene: TRBD2
V gene: TRBV7-2
J gene: TRBJ2-5
clone size: many
CDR3 DNA: TGTGCCAGCAGCTTAGCCGGGACTACCCAAGAGACCCAGTACTTC
CDR3 protein: CASSLAGTTQETQYF

D gene: NA
V gene: TRBV7-2
J gene: TRBJ1-2
clone size: many
CDR3 DNA: TGTGCCAGCAGCCCCCCGGTAGGGGCGTTCGTCTACACCTTC
CDR3 protein: CASSPPVGAFVYTF

D gene: NA
V gene: TRBV12-3/TRBV12-4
J gene: TRBJ2-2
clone size: few
CDR3 DNA: TGTGCCAGCAGACCCGACAGGGGAGGGACCGGGGAGCTGTTTTTT
CDR3 protein: CASRPDRGGTGELFF

D gene: TRBD2
V gene: TRBV7-8
J gene: TRBJ2-3
clone size: NA
CDR3 DNA: TGTGCCAGCAGCTTAGGGGAGGGTAGTGGTACGCAGTATTTT
CDR3 protein: CASSLGEGSGTQYF

D gene: NA
V gene: TRBV3-1
J gene: TRBJ2-1
clone size: few
CDR3 DNA: TGTGCCAGCAGCCCGGACGCCTTCCTCAATGAGCAGTTCTTC
CDR3 protein: CASSPDAFLNEQFF

D gene: NA
V gene: TRBV9
J gene: TRBJ2-7
clone size: few
CDR3 DNA: TGTGCCAGCAGCGTTTCAGGGTATGGGTACGAGCAGTACTTC
CDR3 protein: CASSVSGYGYEQYF

D gene: TRBD1
V gene: TRBV27
J gene: TRBJ1-6
clone size: NA
CDR3 DNA: TGTGCCAGCAGTTGGGACAGGGGGCGTAATTCACCCCTCCACTTT
CDR3 protein: CASSWDRGRNSPLHF

D gene: NA
V gene: TRBV7-3
J gene: TRBJ1-2
clone size: NA
CDR3 DNA: TGTGCCAGCAGCTTACGGGCAGGGGTGGACTATGGCTACACCTTC
CDR3 protein: CASSLRAGVDYGYTF

D gene: NA
V gene: TRBV4-3
J gene: TRBJ2-3
clone size: few
CDR3 DNA: TGCGCCAGCAGCCAAGAGGGAACGGGACAAGTGGGGGATACGCAGTATTTT
CDR3 protein: CASSQEGTGQVGDTQYF

D gene: TRBD1
V gene: TRBV18
J gene: TRBJ2-2
clone size: NA
CDR3 DNA: TGTGCCAGCTCATTTACCGGGACAGAGGAGGAGCTGTTTTTT
CDR3 protein: CASSFTGTEEELFF

D gene: NA
V gene: TRBV7-2
J gene: TRBJ2-4
clone size: NA
CDR3 DNA: TGTGCCAGCAGCGTACAAAACATTCAGTACTTC
CDR3 protein: CASSVQNIQYF

D gene: TRBD2
V gene: TRBV29-1
J gene: TRBJ2-1
clone size: NA
CDR3 DNA: TGCAGCGTTCGGGACCTGACTAGCGGGTACAATGAGCAGTTCTTC
CDR3 protein: CSVRDLTSGYNEQFF

D gene: NA
V gene: TRBV6-5
J gene: TRBJ1-6
clone size: NA
CDR3 DNA: TGTGCCAGCAGTTACTCGACTGGGCCCCCCGGGAAACGAAATTCACCCCTCCACTTT
CDR3 protein: CASSYSTGPPGKRNSPLHF

D gene: TRBD2
V gene: TRBV7-3
J gene: TRBJ2-3
clone size: few
CDR3 DNA: TGTGCCAGCGGGGTGAGCGGGGGGGTCACAGATACGCAGTATTTT
CDR3 protein: CASGVSGGVTDTQYF

D gene: NA
V gene: TRBV7-9
J gene: TRBJ2-3
clone size: few
CDR3 DNA: TGTGCCAGCAGCTCATACCGGACAGCCTATGAGGAAGATACGCAGTATTTT
CDR3 protein: CASSSYRTAYEEDTQYF

D gene: TRBD1
V gene: TRBV25-1
J gene: TRBJ1-1
clone size: NA
CDR3 DNA: TGTGCCAGCGCAGGGGGGTGGGGCGGCGAAGCTTTCTTT
CDR3 protein: CASAGGWGGEAFF

D gene: NA
V gene: TRBV7-2
J gene: TRBJ1-1
clone size: many
CDR3 DNA: TGTGCCAGCAGCTTAGAACAGAACACTGAAGCTTTCTTT
CDR3 protein: CASSLEQNTEAFF

D gene: TRBD2
V gene: TRBV5-1
J gene: TRBJ2-1
clone size: few
CDR3 DNA: TGCGCCAGCAGCTATAGCGGGGACTCCTACAATGAGCAGTTCTTC
CDR3 protein: CASSYSGDSYNEQFF